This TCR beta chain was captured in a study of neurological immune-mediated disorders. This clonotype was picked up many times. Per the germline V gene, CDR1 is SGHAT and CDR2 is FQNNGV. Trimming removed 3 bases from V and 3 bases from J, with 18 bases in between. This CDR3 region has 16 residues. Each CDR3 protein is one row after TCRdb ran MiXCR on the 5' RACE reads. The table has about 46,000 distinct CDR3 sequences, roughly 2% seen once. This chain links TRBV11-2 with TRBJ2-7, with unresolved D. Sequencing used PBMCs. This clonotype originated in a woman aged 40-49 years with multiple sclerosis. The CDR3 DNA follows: TGTGCCAGCAGCTTTTACGACACCGCCTTCCACTACGAGCAGTACTTC. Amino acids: CASSFYDTAFHYEQYF.